Detailed here is one T cell receptor (beta chain). What it binds is not known. For the second PCR, which ran for 7 to 11 cycles, a sample-barcoded 5' primer and a J-beta primer mix were used. TCRdb reanalysed the 5' RACE reads using MiXCR and keeps one entry per CDR3 protein. The sample gives approximately 830,000 distinct CDR3 sequences, 55% to 65% of which show up once; about 30% is in the top ten. These data originate in a study of blood T cells in healthy people across ages. Germline-derived CDR1 and CDR2 are MNHEY and SMNVEV (reference sequence). Deletions cut 3 bases from V and 0 bases from J, with 6 bases between. The CDR3 sequence is 13 residues long. Study-wide points: TCR beta diversity correlated strongly with naive T cell percentage. Observed TCR beta diversity per million T cells went down as age went up. This fall followed a roughly linear course with age.

The source of this sequence is a man aged 30-40 years in good health. Sequencing input: blood. V is TRBV27 and J is TRBJ2-7; D is undetermined. CDR3 residues: CASSFHSSYEQYF. DNA for the CDR3: TGTGCCAGCAGTTTCCATTCCTCCTACGAGCAGTACTTC.